The 14 T cell receptor beta chains listed next were all sequenced from one sample in a study of CD8 T cells in ankylosing spondylitis. These receptors lack a known antigen. TCRdb re-analysed the 5' RACE reads in MiXCR, keeping a single row per CDR3 protein. The table shows about 440,000 distinct CDR3 sequences, with about 15% occurring only once. Study-level results: A TCR beta motif made of about 8 highly homologous variants seemed typical of ankylosing spondylitis blood.

What was sequenced was blood, either unsorted or a sorted T cell fraction (not recorded which). Source of these receptors: a male donor with ankylosing spondylitis.

This clonotype was counted between two and nine times. The V call is TRBV11-2, the J call TRBJ2-3; D not certain. Germline values: CDR1 SGHAT, CDR2 FQNNGV. This CDR3 comprises 15 residues. V shed 0 bases and J shed 4 bases, with 11 bases lying between them. The CDR3 loop is CASSLDGLPPDTQYF. The CDR3 DNA reads as TGTGCCAGCAGCTTAGATGGTCTCCCCCCAGATACGCAGTATTTT.

V and J are TRBV29-1 and TRBJ2-1; weak D call: TRBD2 (6 bases). The germline CDR1 and CDR2 sequences are SQVTM and ANQGSEA. This CDR3 is 14 amino acids long. V was pared by 6 bases and J by 6 bases, with 18 bases between. CDR3: CSVRGTERGNEQFF. CDR3 nucleotides: TGCAGCGTCCGCGGGACGGAAAGGGGCAATGAGCAGTTCTTC.

The V gene is TRBV25-1, the J gene TRBJ1-3, with D hard to call. CDR3 size: 14 residues. The V end was cut by 2 bases, the J end by 0 bases, with 5 bases between. CDR1 is MGHDK and CDR2 is SYGVNS in the germline V gene. The chain's CDR3 is CASSELSSGNTIYF. CDR3 DNA sequence: TGTGCCAGCAGTGAACTTAGCTCTGGAAACACCATATATTTT.

In this sample, this clonotype turned up a few times. The CDR3 nucleotides read TGCAGTGCTAGAGATCAGGGGATGGGGTACGAGCAGTACTTC. It encodes CSARDQGMGYEQYF. This sequence joins TRBV20-1 and TRBJ2-7; weak D call: TRBD1 (6 bases). This CDR3 has 14 residues. Germline V CDR1 and CDR2: DFQATT, SNEGSKA (reference sequence). Trimming stripped 0 bases from V and 4 bases from J, with 13 bases between.

In its sample, this clonotype was seen a few times. The chain carries TRBV6-1 and TRBJ2-3, with TRBD1 as a possible D gene (6 bases). CDR3 length equals 14 residues. Per germline, CDR1 MNHNS and CDR2 SASEGT. Trimming shortened V by 5 bases and J by 2 bases, and 11 bases separated the two germline ends. CDR3 nucleotide sequence: TGTGCCAGCAGTCGCCGACAGGACACAGATACGCAGTATTTT. As protein: CASSRRQDTDTQYF.

The V and J genes are TRBV29-1 and TRBJ2-2; 7 bases fit TRBD2. Germline values: CDR1 SQVTM, CDR2 ANQGSEA. The junction had 10 bases not matched to a gene; V was cut back by 6 bases and J by 0 bases. CDR3 length equals 16 residues. The CDR3 DNA sequence: TGCAGCGTCCTATCACTAGCGTTCGCGAACACCGGGGAGCTGTTTTTT. Translation: CSVLSLAFANTGELFF.

This clonotype came up many times. The chain links TRBV12-3 or TRBV12-4 to TRBJ1-5, with 7 bases lining up with TRBD1. The CDR3 is 15 residues long. V trimming: 1 base; J trimming: 4 bases; junction bases outside the gene matches: 4. Here the CDR3 DNA reads TGTGCCAGCAGTTTAGATGACAGGGCTAATCAGCCCCAGCATTTT. This codes for CASSLDDRANQPQHF.

V is TRBV20-1 and J is TRBJ2-7; 10 nucleotides align to TRBD1. With 4 bases clipped from V and 6 bases from J, the junction kept 9 bases outside the gene matches. Germline V gives CDR1 DFQATT, CDR2 SNEGSKA (reference sequence). The CDR3 has 14 amino acids. CDR3 DNA: TGCAGTGCTACTCAGTCCGGGACAGGGGTCGAGCAGTACTTC. Its protein product is CSATQSGTGVEQYF.

This chain joins TRBV5-1 and TRBJ2-7; 14 bases line up with TRBD2. J lost 0 bases, V lost 3 bases, and 11 bases had no gene match. CDR1 is SGHRS, CDR2 YFSETQ, per germline. The length of the CDR3 is 19 residues. CDR3 protein: CASSSSGTSGSWGSYEQYF. The CDR3 region has the DNA TGCGCCAGCAGCTCCTCCGGGACTAGCGGGAGCTGGGGCTCCTACGAGCAGTACTTC.

This clonotype was counted only a few times. The rearrangement joins TRBV20-1 to TRBJ2-1, with 16 positions matching TRBD2. The V and J ends lost 0 bases and 10 bases, in that order; junction bases with no gene match: 3. CDR1 and CDR2 (germline): DFQATT, SNEGSKA (reference sequence). The CDR3 totals 15 residues. The CDR3 sequence is CSAREGLAGGWEQFF. CDR3 DNA sequence: TGCAGTGCTAGAGAGGGACTAGCGGGAGGGTGGGAGCAGTTCTTC.

This clonotype occurred a few times. The chain has TRBV5-5 and TRBJ2-7, with D tentatively TRBD1 or TRBD2 (6 bases each). CDR3 size: 15 residues. CDR1 is SGHKS, CDR2 YYEKEE, per germline (reference sequence). Trimming removed 0 bases at V and 0 bases at J, with 10 bases between. The CDR3 DNA follows: TGTGCCAGCAGCTTGGAGGGGGGTTTCTCCTACGAGCAGTACTTC. Encoded protein: CASSLEGGFSYEQYF.

This chain uses TRBV5-1 with TRBJ1-2; tentatively, D is TRBD1 (6 bases). The CDR3 spans 15 residues. Germline V gene data show CDR1 as SGHRS and CDR2 as YFSETQ. The ends were cut back, 5 bases at V and 4 bases at J, with 18 bases in the middle. The CDR3 bases are TGCGCCAGCAGATATCGGGACACCTTTATCTATGGCTACACCTTC. It is translated as CASRYRDTFIYGYTF.

This clonotype was seen more than once but under ten times. V is TRBV5-1 and J is TRBJ2-6, with 8 bases aligning to TRBD1. Unmatched junction bases numbered 6, after V lost 1 base and J lost 0 bases. CDR1 is SGHRS, CDR2 YFSETQ, per germline. The CDR3 extends over 18 amino acids. The CDR3 reads CASSLSGTGASGANVLTF. In nucleotides, the CDR3 is TGCGCCAGCAGCTTGTCCGGGACAGGAGCCTCTGGGGCCAACGTCCTGACTTTC.

Written as DNA, the CDR3 is TGTGCCAGCTCTGTGTACTCCTACAATGAGCAGTTCTTC. Protein product: CASSVYSYNEQFF. The chain is built from TRBV2 and TRBJ2-1; D uncertain. CDR1 is SNHLY and CDR2 is FYNNEI in the germline V gene. The CDR3 has 13 amino acids. Trimming stripped 8 bases from V and 0 bases from J, with 8 bases between.